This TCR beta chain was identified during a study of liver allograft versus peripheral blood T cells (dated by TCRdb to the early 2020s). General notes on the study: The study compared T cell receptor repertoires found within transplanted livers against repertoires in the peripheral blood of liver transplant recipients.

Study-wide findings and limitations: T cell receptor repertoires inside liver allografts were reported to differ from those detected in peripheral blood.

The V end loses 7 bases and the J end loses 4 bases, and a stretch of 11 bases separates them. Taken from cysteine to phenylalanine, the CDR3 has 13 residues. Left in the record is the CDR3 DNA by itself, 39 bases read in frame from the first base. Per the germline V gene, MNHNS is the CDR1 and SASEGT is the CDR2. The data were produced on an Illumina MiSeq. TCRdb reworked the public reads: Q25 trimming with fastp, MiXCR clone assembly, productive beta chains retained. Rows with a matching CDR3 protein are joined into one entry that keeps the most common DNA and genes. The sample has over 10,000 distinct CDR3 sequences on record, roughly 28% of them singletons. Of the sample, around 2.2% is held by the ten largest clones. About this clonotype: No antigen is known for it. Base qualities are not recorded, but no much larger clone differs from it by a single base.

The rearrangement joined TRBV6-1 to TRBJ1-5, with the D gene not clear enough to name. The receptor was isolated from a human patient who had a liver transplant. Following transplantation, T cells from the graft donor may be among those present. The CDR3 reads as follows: CASTVDGNQPQHF. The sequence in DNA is TGTGCCAGCACCGTGGATGGAAATCAGCCCCAGCATTTT.